This TCR beta chain was retrieved from a study of OX40 agonist ivuxolimab in advanced cancers. Looking at the study overall: Ivuxolimab, an agonistic anti-OX40 (CD134) antibody, was given to patients. Findings of the study overall: There were, on average, more expanded clones in CD8+ T cells than in CD4+. Which antigen the expanded peripheral T cells recognized is unknown.

Produced via immunoSEQ multiplex PCR; TCRdb's table is partial and in-frame only. The profile shows tens of thousands of clones, 90% of them singletons. To note about this clone: The antigen is unknown.

The V end lost 5 bases, the J end lost 0 bases, and 19 bases lay between the germline ends. CDR3 length: 18 amino acids. CDR1 is SGHAT, CDR2 FQNNGV, per germline. The receptor was derived from an adult with an advanced solid tumor such as melanoma, head and neck, liver or kidney cancer. The specimen comprised CD4+ or CD8+ T cells sorted from blood, sampled in a trial of the OX40 agonist ivuxolimab. The chain joins TRBV11-2 to TRBJ1-4, with D unclear. In DNA form, the CDR3 reads TGTGCCAGCAGCCCACGGACGGGAGGAACTTCAACTAATGAAAAACTGTTTTTT. Translating it yields CASSPRTGGTSTNEKLFF.